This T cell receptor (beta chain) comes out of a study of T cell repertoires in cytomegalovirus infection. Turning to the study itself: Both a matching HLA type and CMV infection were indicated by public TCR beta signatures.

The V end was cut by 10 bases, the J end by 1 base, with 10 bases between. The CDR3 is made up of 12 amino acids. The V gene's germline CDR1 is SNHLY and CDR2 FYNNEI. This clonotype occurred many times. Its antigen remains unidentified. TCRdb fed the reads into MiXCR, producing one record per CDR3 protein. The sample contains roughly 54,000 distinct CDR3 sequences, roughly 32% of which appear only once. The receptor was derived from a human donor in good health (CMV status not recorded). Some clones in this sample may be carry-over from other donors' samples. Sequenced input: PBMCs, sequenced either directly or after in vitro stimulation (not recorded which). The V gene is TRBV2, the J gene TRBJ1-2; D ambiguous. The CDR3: CAIRGDNYGYTF. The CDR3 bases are TGTGCCATCCGAGGCGATAACTATGGCTACACCTTC.